This is a list of T cell receptor beta chains from one sample in a study of blood T cell repertoires in COVID-19. Assay: immunoSEQ multiplex PCR; the TCRdb copy retains only in-frame clones and omits some. The data contain some 210,000 clones, around four fifths of them singletons. Specimen: peripheral blood. All receptors derive from a man aged 50 to 60 with active or convalescent COVID-19. Each CDR3 is given with its conserved first and last residue. Fields, in order: J gene, clone size, V gene, D gene, CDR3 DNA, CDR3 protein. A D gene is named only where the DNA matches it firmly. Only part of the rows carry a size: once, few, many, or a class if the clone is expanded.

>TRBJ1-1|NA|TRBV2|NA
TGTGCCAGCAGATGGCTTTGGAACACTGAAGCTTTCTTT
CASRWLWNTEAFF
>TRBJ1-5|many|TRBV19|TRBD1
TGTGCCAGTAGTGTCCGGGACAGGGTATTATTATTTGGCAATCAGCCCCAGCATTTT
CASSVRDRVLLFGNQPQHF
>TRBJ1-6|NA|TRBV19|NA
TGTGCCAGTAGTCCCTCCTCGCGGGATAATTCACCCCTCCACTTT
CASSPSSRDNSPLHF
>TRBJ2-1|NA|TRBV24-1|TRBD2
TGTGCCACCAGTAAGAAACTAGCGAGTGAGCAGTTCTTC
CATSKKLASEQFF
>TRBJ1-4|NA|TRBV4-2|TRBD1
TGTGCCAGCAGCCGGCAGGGGGGAAATGAAAAACTGTTTTTT
CASSRQGGNEKLFF
>TRBJ1-4|NA|TRBV30|TRBD1
TGTGCCGCCGATGACAGGGCGAGGGAAAAACTGTTTTTT
CAADDRAREKLFF
>TRBJ1-5|NA|TRBV28|TRBD1
TGTGCCAGCAGTTTGTGGGACAGAGGATATAGCAATCAGCCCCAGCATTTT
CASSLWDRGYSNQPQHF
>TRBJ2-2|NA|TRBV15|NA
TGTGCCACCAGCAGAGATCAGGCCGGGGAGCTGTTTTTT
CATSRDQAGELFF
>TRBJ1-2|NA|TRBV19|TRBD1
TGTGCCAGTAGTGCCTTAATACCGACAGGGTTCTATGGCTACACCTTC
CASSALIPTGFYGYTF
>TRBJ2-7|NA|TRBV29-1|TRBD1
TGCAGCGTTGATTTACTGGGACAGGGACGGGAGCAGTACTTC
CSVDLLGQGREQYF
>TRBJ1-6|NA|TRBV7-9|NA
TGTGCCAGCAGCTTTGAAGGGGTCGAATCACCCCTCCACTTT
CASSFEGVESPLHF
>TRBJ2-3|NA|TRBV5-6|NA
TGTGCCAGCAGCTACGGAGATACGCAGTATTTT
CASSYGDTQYF
>TRBJ1-4|NA|TRBV9|NA
TGTGCCAGCAGCGGAACAGGGCGTGGTGAAAAACTGTTTTTT
CASSGTGRGEKLFF
>TRBJ2-5|once|TRBV7-8|TRBD1
TGTGCCAGCAGCGGTCGGACAGGGGTAGAGACCCAGTACTTC
CASSGRTGVETQYF
>TRBJ1-2|NA|TRBV9|NA
TGTGCCAGCAGCGTAGTATCGGGGGACGGCTACACCTTC
CASSVVSGDGYTF
>TRBJ1-5|NA|TRBV9|NA
TGTGCCAGCAGCGTAACGGATAGTGAGGGGCCCCAGCATTTT
CASSVTDSEGPQHF
>TRBJ2-5|NA|TRBV28|TRBD2
TGTGCCAGCAGTTTGACGGCTAGCGGGCGCCAAGAGACCCAGTACTTC
CASSLTASGRQETQYF
>TRBJ2-5|NA|TRBV5-6|NA
TGTGCCAGCAGCTTTGGCTACCAAGAGACCCAGTACTTC
CASSFGYQETQYF
>TRBJ2-3|NA|TRBV25-1|NA
TGTGCCAGCAGCCAACCCTGGCAGGGGAGCACAGATACGCAGTATTTT
CASSQPWQGSTDTQYF
>TRBJ2-3|NA|TRBV7-3|NA
TGTGCCAGCAGCTTAGGGAGAGCGGATACGCAGTATTTT
CASSLGRADTQYF
>TRBJ2-2|once|TRBV9|NA
TGTGCCAGCAGCGTGGGGCCTTCCGGGGAGCTGTTTTTT
CASSVGPSGELFF
>TRBJ1-2|NA|TRBV2|NA
TGTGCCAGCACAAGGGAATTTGGGGGGGCGCAGGGCTACACCTTC
CASTREFGGAQGYTF
>TRBJ2-3|NA|TRBV12-5|TRBD1
TGTGCTAGTGGTTTGAGGACAGGGGGTAGCACAGATACGCAGTATTTT
CASGLRTGGSTDTQYF
>TRBJ1-1|NA|TRBV5-1|NA
TGCGCCAGCAGCTTCAGCGGCCAGACAGAAGCTTTCTTT
CASSFSGQTEAFF
>TRBJ2-1|NA|TRBV6-5|TRBD1
TGTGCCAGCAGCCGGGACAGGGTTTATGAGCAGTTCTTC
CASSRDRVYEQFF
>TRBJ1-5|once|TRBV6-6|TRBD1
TGTGCCAGCACCCGACAGGGGGGACAGCCCCAGCATTTT
CASTRQGGQPQHF
>TRBJ2-5|once|TRBV29-1|NA
TGCAGCGTTGACAAACAGGGTCAGTTCGAGACCCAGTACTTC
CSVDKQGQFETQYF
>TRBJ2-1|NA|TRBV2|TRBD2
TGTGCCAGCAGTGAGGGGCAGCGGGAGGGTAATGAGCAGTTCTTC
CASSEGQREGNEQFF
>TRBJ2-1|NA|TRBV10-3|TRBD2
TGTGCCATCAGTGACTCAACGGGACTAGCGGGGGACAATGAGCAGTTCTTC
CAISDSTGLAGDNEQFF
>TRBJ2-7|once|TRBV21-1|NA
TGTGCCACCTCCGGACATTTCTACGAGCAGTACTTC
CATSGHFYEQYF
>TRBJ2-1|once|TRBV30|NA
TGTGCCTGGAGCCACAGAGGGACCGGGGGGCTCTACAATGAGCAGTTCTTC
CAWSHRGTGGLYNEQFF
>TRBJ1-1|NA|TRBV2|NA
TGTGCCAGCAGTGCCTTAATCCCGTCGGGAACTGAAGCTTTCTTT
CASSALIPSGTEAFF
>TRBJ2-5|NA|TRBV10-3|TRBD2
TGTGCCATCAGTGGGCTGCGGGGGGCCCGAAGGGAGACCCAGTACTTC
CAISGLRGARRETQYF
>TRBJ1-1|NA|TRBV27|NA
TGTGCCAGCGGGTTTCAACAGGGTACTGAAGCTTTCTTT
CASGFQQGTEAFF
>TRBJ2-7|NA|TRBV7-3|TRBD1
TGTGCCAGCAGCCCTCACAGGGGCTACGAGCAGTACTTC
CASSPHRGYEQYF
>TRBJ2-3|NA|TRBV9|TRBD2
TGTGCCAGCAGCGTAGGACTAGCGGGAGTGGCCACAGATACGCAGTATTTT
CASSVGLAGVATDTQYF
>TRBJ1-6|NA|TRBV9|NA
TGTGCCAGCAGCGTAGCGGGAGGGTTCAATTCACCCCTCCACTTT
CASSVAGGFNSPLHF
>TRBJ2-7|NA|TRBV28|TRBD1
TGTGCCAGCACATTGGGACAGGGGTCTATCTACGAGCAGTACTTC
CASTLGQGSIYEQYF
>TRBJ1-2|once|TRBV9|NA
TGTGCCAGCAGCCCGTACGACAGCGGGGCCTATGGCTACACCTTC
CASSPYDSGAYGYTF
>TRBJ2-7|NA|TRBV5-6|NA
TGTGCCAGCAGCATCCGTCGCGAGCAGTACTTC
CASSIRREQYF
>TRBJ2-5|NA|TRBV5-1|NA
TGCGCCAGCAGCGAATCAGGGGTGGGTCGAGAGACCCAGTACTTC
CASSESGVGRETQYF
>TRBJ1-2|once|TRBV5-5|NA
TGTGCCAGCAGCTTAGGGGGAGAGGACTATGGCTACACCTTC
CASSLGGEDYGYTF
>TRBJ2-4|NA|TRBV10-1|NA
TGCGCCACTGGTCACAGGGTGAGTTTGATAGCCAAAAACATTCAGTACTTC
CATGHRVSLIAKNIQYF
>TRBJ1-6|NA|TRBV7-2|TRBD1
TGTGCCAGCAGCCCCGGGGACAGGGCACGGGGGTCACCCCTCCACTTT
CASSPGDRARGSPLHF
>TRBJ1-1|few|TRBV30|TRBD1
TGTGCCTGGAACGGACAGGGGGCAAAAACTGAAGCTTTCTTT
CAWNGQGAKTEAFF
>TRBJ2-1|NA|TRBV27|TRBD2
TGTGCCAGCAGACCGGGACTAGCGGGAGTTAGCAATGAGCAGTTCTTC
CASRPGLAGVSNEQFF
>TRBJ1-4|NA|TRBV5-4|TRBD1
TGTGCCAGCAGCTTGTCCGGGACAGGAGATGAAAAACTGTTTTTT
CASSLSGTGDEKLFF
>TRBJ1-1|NA|TRBV15|NA
TGTGCCACCAGCGCTGGACAGCTTGCTTTGAACACTGAAGCTTTCTTT
CATSAGQLALNTEAFF
>TRBJ1-5|few|TRBV6-5|TRBD1
TGTGCCAGCAGTCCCGACAGGGGGAATCAGCCCCAGCATTTT
CASSPDRGNQPQHF
>TRBJ2-3|NA|TRBV6-6|TRBD1
TGTGCCAGCAGCCCCGACAGGGTAACAGATACGCAGTATTTT
CASSPDRVTDTQYF
>TRBJ1-1|NA|TRBV30|TRBD1
TGTGCGGGGACAGGCTACACTGAAGCTTTCTTT
CAGTGYTEAFF
>TRBJ1-4|NA|TRBV5-4|NA
TGTGCCAGCAGCTTGGTGCAGAATGAAAAACTGTTTTTT
CASSLVQNEKLFF
>TRBJ1-2|few|TRBV29-1|NA
TGCAGCGTTGAGACTCCAGGGTTGGATGGCTACACCTTC
CSVETPGLDGYTF
>TRBJ1-5|NA|TRBV11-2|NA
TGTGCCAGCAGCTTAGAAGGGGTCTCTCAGCCCCAGCATTTT
CASSLEGVSQPQHF
>TRBJ2-3|NA|TRBV11-3|NA
TGTGCCAGCAGCTTAGGGATGGACTCGGGCGGTACAGATACGCAGTATTTT
CASSLGMDSGGTDTQYF